These T cell receptor beta chains were read from a single sample in a study of Graves' ophthalmopathy and Graves' hyperthyroidism. TCRdb analysed the multiplex PCR reads with MiXCR anew, one entry per CDR3 protein. The repertoire has over a million distinct CDR3 sequences, less than 45% of them found once; the top ten carry 8.5% to 14%. Sequencing was performed on peripheral blood or thyroid tissue (not recorded which). Receptors originate from an adult man with Graves' hyperthyroidism. CDR3s include the opening cysteine and the closing phenylalanine or tryptophan. The D gene is left open where the match is weak. Size is omitted from some rows. Given values are once, few, many or a class for expanded clones.

V gene,clone size,D gene,J gene,CDR3 protein,CDR3 DNA
TRBV5-1,NA,TRBD1,TRBJ1-1,CASSLATGIYPLTNTEAFF,TGCGCCAGCAGCTTAGCGACAGGGATCTATCCCCTTACGAACACTGAAGCTTTCTTT
TRBV7-2,NA,NA,TRBJ2-5,CASSLELWAGQETQYF,TGTGCCAGCAGCTTAGAACTATGGGCAGGCCAAGAGACCCAGTACTTC
TRBV2,many,NA,TRBJ1-4,CASSEGKLFF,TGTGCCAGCAGTGAAGGGAAACTGTTTTTT
TRBV7-8,many,NA,TRBJ1-5,CASSDVYSNQPQHF,TGTGCCAGCAGTGACGTATATAGCAATCAGCCCCAGCATTTT
TRBV12-3/TRBV12-4,NA,NA,TRBJ2-6,CASRRHGANVLTF,TGTGCCAGCAGACGACACGGGGCCAACGTCCTGACTTTC
TRBV5-1,NA,TRBD1,TRBJ2-2,CASRRDRGKLNTGELFF,TGCGCCAGCAGAAGGGACAGGGGGAAGCTAAACACCGGGGAGCTGTTTTTT
TRBV12-3/TRBV12-4,NA,NA,TRBJ1-1,CASSLGFSNTEAFF,TGTGCCAGCAGTTTAGGGTTCAGTAACACTGAAGCTTTCTTT
TRBV12-3/TRBV12-4,few,NA,TRBJ2-7,CASSPAGGFGYEQYF,TGTGCCAGCAGTCCCGCCGGAGGGTTCGGGTACGAGCAGTACTTC
TRBV11-2,NA,NA,TRBJ1-2,CAWSVGQGNTF,NA
TRBV7-2,NA,NA,TRBJ1-1,CASSQVGTEAFF,TGCGCCAGCAGCCAGGTGGGCACTGAAGCTTTCTTT
TRBV7-2,many,NA,TRBJ1-3,CASVAGARGNTIYF,TGTGCCAGCGTTGCGGGGGCGAGAGGAAACACCATATATTTT
TRBV2,few,TRBD1,TRBJ1-5,CASSELGTGGQPQHF,TGTGCCAGCAGCGAACTGGGTACAGGGGGCCAGCCCCAGCATTTT
TRBV7-2,NA,NA,TRBJ1-5,CASTFEGGREPQHF,TGTGCCAGCACCTTTGAGGGTGGGCGGGAGCCCCAGCATTTT
TRBV7-2,NA,NA,TRBJ2-5,CASSPEGGPGETQYF,TGTGCCAGCAGCCCCGAAGGGGGGCCGGGCGAGACCCAGTACTTC
TRBV4-3,NA,TRBD1,TRBJ1-1,CASSQDQGAQIEAFF,TGCGCCAGCAGCCAGGACCAGGGGGCGCAGATTGAAGCTTTCTTT
TRBV5-1,NA,NA,TRBJ1-5,CASSGLVREAQHF,TGCGCCAGCAGCGGACTGGTGCGGGAGGCCCAGCATTTT
TRBV25-1,once,TRBD1,TRBJ1-2,CASSHRQGSYGYTF,TGTGCCAGCAGCCACCGACAGGGTTCTTATGGCTACACCTTC
TRBV20-1,once,NA,TRBJ1-3,CSAKLPSGNTIYF,TGCAGTGCTAAACTTCCCTCTGGAAACACCATATATTTT
TRBV29-1,NA,TRBD1,TRBJ1-2,CSVGTGGSSEDYGYTF,TGCAGCGTCGGGACAGGGGGTTCCTCAGAAGACTATGGCTACACCTTC
TRBV7-2,NA,TRBD1,TRBJ2-2,CASRGQGARGELFF,TGTGCCAGCAGGGGACAGGGGGCGCGAGGGGAGCTGTTTTTT
TRBV9,many,TRBD1,TRBJ1-1,CASSVGGTGDAFF,TGTGCCAGCAGCGTAGGTGGGACAGGGGATGCTTTCTTT
TRBV11-2,NA,TRBD1,TRBJ2-7,CASSLQAGGIYEQYF,TGTGCCAGCAGCTTACAGGCAGGGGGCATCTACGAGCAGTACTTC
TRBV20-1,NA,TRBD1,TRBJ1-5,CSATRQGNSNQPQHF,TGCAGTGCTACGAGACAGGGGAATAGCAATCAGCCCCAGCATTTT
TRBV11-3,few,NA,TRBJ2-7,CASSLGGSWYEQYF,TGTGCCAGCAGCTTAGGGGGGAGTTGGTACGAGCAGTACTTC
TRBV7-2,many,NA,TRBJ2-5,CASSLGLSTYSTQETQYF,TGTGCCAGCAGCTTGGGCCTGTCGACGTACTCAACCCAAGAGACCCAGTACTTC
TRBV7-9,many,TRBD1,TRBJ2-7,CASSLRDRDRGVREQYF,TGTGCCAGCAGCTTACGGGACCGGGACAGGGGAGTCAGGGAGCAGTACTTC
TRBV5-8,NA,NA,TRBJ1-5,CASSPGPTQRQPQHF,TGTGCCAGCAGCCCTGGGCCCACTCAGCGGCAGCCCCAGCATTTT
TRBV10-3,few,NA,TRBJ1-2,CAISESSDNYGYTF,TGTGCCATCAGTGAGTCGTCAGATAACTATGGCTACACCTTC
TRBV2,NA,NA,TRBJ2-2,CASGFDYGSSTGELFF,TGTGCCAGCGGTTTTGACTATGGCTCGAGCACCGGGGAGCTGTTTTTT
TRBV10-1,many,TRBD1,TRBJ2-5,CASSERTGQETQYF,TGCGCCAGCAGTGAGCGGACAGGGCAAGAGACCCAGTACTTC
TRBV7-8,many,NA,TRBJ2-7,CASSLAGDLFEQYF,TGTGCCAGCAGCTTAGCAGGGGACTTATTCGAGCAGTACTTC
TRBV25-1,NA,NA,TRBJ2-7,CACSARRAATYEQYF,TGTGCCTGCAGTGCCCGGCGGGCCGCGACCTACGAGCAGTACTTC
TRBV20-1,few,NA,TRBJ2-7,CSATGSGRRSNYEQYF,TGCAGTGCTACCGGTTCGGGGAGGCGGAGCAACTACGAGCAGTACTTC
TRBV7-8,NA,NA,TRBJ1-6,CASSFGSSSPLHF,TGTGCCAGCAGCTTCGGCAGTTCCTCACCCCTCCACTTT
TRBV14,NA,NA,TRBJ2-7,CATTGAAETYEQYF,TGTGCCACCACGGGGGCCGCAGAAACCTACGAGCAGTACTTC
TRBV11-2,few,NA,TRBJ1-4,CASSRRRATNEKLFF,TGTGCCAGCAGCCGCCGGAGAGCAACTAATGAAAAACTGTTTTTT
TRBV29-1,NA,NA,TRBJ1-1,CSSFGGRHTEAFF,TGCAGCAGTTTCGGGGGGCGACACACTGAAGCTTTCTTT
TRBV5-1,few,NA,TRBJ1-1,CASSLADGSRMNTEAFF,TGCGCCAGCAGCTTGGCCGACGGGTCACGGATGAACACTGAAGCTTTCTTT
TRBV12-3/TRBV12-4,many,NA,TRBJ1-1,CASTLNKRQAFF,TGTGCCAGCACCCTCAATAAGCGGCAAGCTTTCTTT
TRBV6-5,few,NA,TRBJ1-2,CASSLTTGVYYGYTF,TGTGCCAGCAGTTTGACCACAGGAGTATACTATGGCTACACCTTC